This T cell receptor beta chain is from a study of blood T cell repertoires in COVID-19. As for the study in general: Donors in the United States, Italy and Spain gave samples during acute or convalescent COVID-19.

Enrolled during active infection, Seattle patients were then followed longitudinally. This clone was picked up many times. Authors' data handling: It was from reference gene primer amplification that nucleated cell counts were estimated. Generated by immunoSEQ multiplex PCR, the TCRdb table keeps only in-frame clones and is missing some. V, J and clone size were drawn from that table, and D and trimming were deduced from the DNA. Among some 300,000 clones listed, 90% were seen once. V shed 2 bases and J 1 base; nucleotides not matched to a gene: 6. Per germline, CDR1 SGHAT and CDR2 FQDESV (reference sequence). This CDR3 has 16 amino acids.

The source is a woman aged 35 to 49 with COVID-19, enrolled during active disease. The sample was peripheral blood. The rearrangement joins TRBV11-1 to TRBJ1-1; 8 positions agree with TRBD1. The CDR3 is CASSLIPGGENTEAFF. CDR3 sequence (DNA): TGTGCCAGCAGCTTAATTCCAGGGGGCGAGAACACTGAAGCTTTCTTT.